The 10 T cell receptor beta chains below all came from one sample that was sequenced in a study of control samples from healthy donors and cancer patients. The assay was immunoSEQ multiplex PCR, and TCRdb's table has in-frame clones only and misses some. The data show over 200,000 clones, with 82% seen just once and about 14% held by the top ten. Sequenced: PBMCs. The receptors shown here come from a woman in her sixties or seventies with lung cancer.

J is TRBJ2-1 and V is TRBV21-1. TRBV21-1 is classified as a pseudogene. CDR3 length: 15 residues. The CDR3 sequence: CATRGKGLSYNEQFF. The CDR3 DNA reads TGTGCCACCAGGGGGAAGGGCCTCTCCTACAATGAGCAGTTCTTC.

This clone was picked up a small number of times. CDR3 in amino acids: CASSEKGVAGYTF. Written as DNA, the CDR3 is TGTGCCAGCAGTGAGAAGGGGGTGGCTGGCTACACCTTC. The gene calls are TRBV2 and TRBJ1-2; possible D gene TRBD1, 6 bases. The V gene's germline CDR1 is SNHLY and CDR2 FYNNEI. This CDR3 is built from 13 residues. V shed 3 bases and J shed 7 bases, with 12 bases lying between them.

The V call is TRBV2, the J call TRBJ1-2, with 9 positions matching TRBD1. CDR3 size: 14 residues. With 10 bases clipped from V and 2 bases from J, the junction kept 8 bases outside the gene matches. Germline V CDR1 and CDR2: SNHLY, FYNNEI. The CDR3 coding sequence is TGTGCCACCCTTTTGGACAGGGGAAACTATGGCTACACCTTC. Translating it yields CATLLDRGNYGYTF. The full variable domain, its missing parts supplied by reference TRBV2 and TRBJ1-2, is EPEVTQTPSHQVTQMGQEVILRCVPISNHLYFYWYRQILGQKVEFLVSFYNNEISEKSEIFDDQFSVERPDGSNFTLKIRSTKLEDSAMYFCATLLDRGNYGYTFGSGTRLTVV.

This clone was counted a few times. The chain has TRBV4-2 and TRBJ2-7, with TRBD1 matching 11 bases. Germline V CDR1 and CDR2: LGHNA, YNFKEQ. V lost 3 bases to trimming and J lost 5 bases; unmatched junction nucleotides: 6. This CDR3 spans 15 amino acids. As DNA, the CDR3 is TGTGCCAGCAGCCAGGCCGGACAGGGGGCTCACGAGCAGTACTTC. Translated, it gives CASSQAGQGAHEQYF.

A word on this clone: Other nucleotide sequences from this sample produce the same CDR3. V is TRBV3-1 (or the pseudogene TRBV3-2) and J is TRBJ1-6; TRBD1 might be the D (5 bases). The CDR3 loop spans 14 amino acids. V was clipped by 1 base and J by 6 bases, with 7 bases between them. CDR1 is LGHDT, CDR2 YNNKEL, per germline (reference sequence). The CDR3 DNA sequence: TGTGCCAGCAGCCAAGGCCAGGGTAATTCACCCCTCCACTTT. Translating it yields CASSQGQGNSPLHF.

This clone has a handful of counts. V and J are TRBV29-1 and TRBJ2-2; D ambiguous. Germline CDR1 is SQVTM and CDR2 is ANQGSEA. This CDR3 is 15 amino acids long. The V gene lost 0 bases and the J gene lost 0 bases, with 8 bases spanning the gap. CDR3 sequence (DNA): TGCAGCGTTGAAGATCAAAGCTCGAACACCGGGGAGCTGTTTTTT. Its protein is CSVEDQSSNTGELFF.

This chain joins TRBV27 and TRBJ1-4, with D unclear. The CDR3 is 16 amino acids. Germline V gene sequence: CDR1 MNHEY, CDR2 SMNVEV (reference sequence). Trimming shortened V by 3 bases and J by 8 bases, and 19 bases separated the two germline ends. DNA for the CDR3: TGTGCCAGCAGTTTCACCCTGACCCTGAGGCAGGAAAAACTGTTTTTT. It codes for CASSFTLTLRQEKLFF.

The CDR3 DNA reads as TGCGCCAGCAGCCCCCGGGGTATGGGAGCAGATACGCAGTATTTT. Translation: CASSPRGMGADTQYF. The chain employs TRBV5-1 and TRBJ2-3; TRBD2 might be the D (5 bases). CDR3 length: 15 amino acids. CDR1 is SGHRS and CDR2 is YFSETQ in the germline V gene. Trimming removed 4 bases at V and 4 bases at J, with 16 bases between.

The chain is built from TRBV19 and TRBJ2-1; D uncertain. This CDR3 region has 14 residues. Germline CDR1 LNHDA, CDR2 SQIVND (reference sequence). The V and J ends lost 3 bases and 3 bases respectively, with 9 bases between them. CDR3 sequence reads: CASSIGSDYNEQFF. The CDR3 bases are TGTGCCAGTAGTATCGGCAGCGACTACAATGAGCAGTTCTTC. Based on the CDR3 plus reference TRBV19 and TRBJ2-1, the full variable domain is DGGITQSPKYLFRKEGQNVTLSCEQNLNHDAMYWYRQDPGQGLRLIYYSQIVNDFQKGDIAEGYSVSREKKESFPLTVTSAQKNPTAFYLCASSIGSDYNEQFFGPGTRLTVL.

This clone appeared once. The chain links TRBV3-1 (or the pseudogene TRBV3-2) to TRBJ2-1; 13 bases align to TRBD2. Germline V gives CDR1 LGHDT, CDR2 YNNKEL (reference sequence). The CDR3 is made up of 13 amino acids. The V segment lost 4 bases and the J segment 12 bases; nucleotides outside the gene matches: 3. Here the CDR3 DNA reads TGTGCCAGCAGCCTACTAGCGGGGGGGCCGCAGTTCTTC. It yields the protein CASSLLAGGPQFF.